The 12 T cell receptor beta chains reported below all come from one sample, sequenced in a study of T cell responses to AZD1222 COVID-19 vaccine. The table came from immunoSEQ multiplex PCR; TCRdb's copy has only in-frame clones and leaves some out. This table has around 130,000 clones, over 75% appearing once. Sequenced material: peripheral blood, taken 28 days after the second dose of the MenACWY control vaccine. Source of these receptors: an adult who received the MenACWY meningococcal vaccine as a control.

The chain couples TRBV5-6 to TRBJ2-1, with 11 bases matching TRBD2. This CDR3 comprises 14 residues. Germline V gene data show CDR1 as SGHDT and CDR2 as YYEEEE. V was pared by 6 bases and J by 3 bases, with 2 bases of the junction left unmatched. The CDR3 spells CASTGTSGYNEQFF. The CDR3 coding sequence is TGTGCCAGCACCGGGACTAGCGGCTACAATGAGCAGTTCTTC.

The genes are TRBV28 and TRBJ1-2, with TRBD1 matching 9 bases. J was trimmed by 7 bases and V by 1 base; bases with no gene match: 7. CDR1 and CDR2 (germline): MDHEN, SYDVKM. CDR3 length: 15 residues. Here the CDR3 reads CASSLFDRGSRGYTF. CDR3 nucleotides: TGTGCCAGCAGTTTATTCGACAGGGGGTCCCGTGGCTACACCTTC.

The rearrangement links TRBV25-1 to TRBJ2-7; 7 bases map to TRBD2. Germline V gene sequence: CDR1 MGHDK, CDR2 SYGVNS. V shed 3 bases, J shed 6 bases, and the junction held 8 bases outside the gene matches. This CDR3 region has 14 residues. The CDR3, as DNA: TGTGCCAGCAGTGATTTGGGACTATCCGGCGAGCAGTACTTC. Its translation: CASSDLGLSGEQYF.

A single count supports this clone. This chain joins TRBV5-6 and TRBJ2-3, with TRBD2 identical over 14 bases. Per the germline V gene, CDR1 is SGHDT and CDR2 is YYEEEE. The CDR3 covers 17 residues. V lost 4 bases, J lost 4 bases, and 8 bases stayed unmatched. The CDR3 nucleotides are TGTGCCAGCAGCGCCGGGACTAGCGGGAGTTTCGCAGATACGCAGTATTTT. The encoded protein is CASSAGTSGSFADTQYF.

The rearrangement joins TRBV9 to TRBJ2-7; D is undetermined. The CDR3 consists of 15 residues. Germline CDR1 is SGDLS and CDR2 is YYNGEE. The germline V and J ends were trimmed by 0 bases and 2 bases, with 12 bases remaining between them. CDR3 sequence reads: CASSVGIDGAYEQYF. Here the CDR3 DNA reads TGTGCCAGCAGCGTAGGGATTGACGGAGCCTACGAGCAGTACTTC.

The CDR3 bases are TGTGCCAGCAGTGGGGGACAGGGGAATTCACCCCTCCACTTT. Translating it yields CASSGGQGNSPLHF. This chain joins TRBV2 and TRBJ1-6; 10 positions agree with TRBD1. J gave up 7 bases and V 4 bases, and 1 base lay outside the gene matches. This CDR3 contains 14 residues. CDR1 SNHLY and CDR2 FYNNEI come from the germline V gene.

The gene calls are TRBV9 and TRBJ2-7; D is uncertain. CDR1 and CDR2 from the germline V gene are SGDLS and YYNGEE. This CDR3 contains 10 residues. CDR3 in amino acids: CCGEFCEQYV. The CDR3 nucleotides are TGCTGTGGAGAGTTCTGCGAGCAGTACGTC.

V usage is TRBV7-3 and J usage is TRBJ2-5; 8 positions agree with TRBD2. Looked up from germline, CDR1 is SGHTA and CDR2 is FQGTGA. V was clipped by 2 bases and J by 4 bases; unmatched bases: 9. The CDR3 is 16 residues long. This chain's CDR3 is CASSLLPAGVRETQYF. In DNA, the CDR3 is TGTGCCAGCAGCTTATTGCCAGCGGGAGTTCGAGAGACCCAGTACTTC.

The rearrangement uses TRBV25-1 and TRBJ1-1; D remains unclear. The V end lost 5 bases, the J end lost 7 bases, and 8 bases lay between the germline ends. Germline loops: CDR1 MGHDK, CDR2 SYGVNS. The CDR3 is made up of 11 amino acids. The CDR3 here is CASSRIGEAFF. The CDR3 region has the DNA TGTGCCAGCAGTCGGATCGGTGAAGCTTTCTTT.

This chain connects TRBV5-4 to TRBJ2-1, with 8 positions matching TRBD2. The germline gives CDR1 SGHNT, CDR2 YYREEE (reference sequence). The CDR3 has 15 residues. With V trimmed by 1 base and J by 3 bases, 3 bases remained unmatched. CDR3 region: CASSLLSGNYNEQFF. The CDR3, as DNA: TGTGCCAGCAGCTTGCTTAGCGGGAACTACAATGAGCAGTTCTTC.

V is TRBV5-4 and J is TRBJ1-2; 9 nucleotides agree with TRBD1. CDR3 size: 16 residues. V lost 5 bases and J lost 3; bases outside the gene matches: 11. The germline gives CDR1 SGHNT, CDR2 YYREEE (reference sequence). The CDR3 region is CASSRTGGGGDYGYTF. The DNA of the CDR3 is TGTGCCAGCAGTCGTACAGGGGGCGGAGGGGACTATGGCTACACCTTC.

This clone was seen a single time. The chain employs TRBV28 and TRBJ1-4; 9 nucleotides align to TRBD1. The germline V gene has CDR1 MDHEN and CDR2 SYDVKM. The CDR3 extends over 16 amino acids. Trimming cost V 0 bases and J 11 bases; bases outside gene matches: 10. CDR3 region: CASSLWGTGRDGKLFF. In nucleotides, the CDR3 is TGTGCCAGCAGTTTATGGGGGACAGGGAGAGATGGGAAACTGTTTTTT.